This T cell receptor (beta chain) was identified in a study of cytomegalovirus exposure and HLA in healthy donors. Remarks on this clone: Germline is not matched at one junction end, which may reflect a read error.

Primers for the PCR totalled 60 Vbeta and 13 Jbeta. Sequencing used immunoSEQ multiplex PCR; TCRdb keeps in-frame clones, though not all of them. This table has approximately 190,000 clones, 81% appearing once. The sample comprised PBMCs. This receptor was taken from a man aged 40-50 years in good health and CMV-seropositive.

The DNA for the CDR3 is TGTGCCAGCAGCTTAGAGGCAACCACTAACCATGGCTACACCTTC. Translating it yields CASSLEATTNHGYTF. The chain combines TRBV13 with TRBJ1-2; no definite D call. Germline V gene data show CDR1 as PRHDT and CDR2 as FYEKMQ (reference sequence). CDR3 length: 15 amino acids.